The clone carrying this T cell receptor beta chain was seen just once. The antigen is not known. The data originate from a study of cytomegalovirus exposure and HLA in healthy donors. Study-wide results and caveats: Analyzed later, association rates of TCRs varied across HLA loci, with DRB1 most and HLA-C fewest. Researchers reportedly found TCR beta sequences accurately predicted most subjects' HLA-A and HLA-B alleles. In vitro testing confirmed a few CMV-associated chains as specific for CMV antigens.

Between the trimmed V and J ends, which lost 1 base and 0 bases, there was a span of 9 bases. Germline CDR1 SGHNT, CDR2 YENEEA. The CDR3 is 16 amino acids. Amplification used 60 Vbeta primers and 13 Jbeta primers. Assay used: immunoSEQ multiplex PCR; TCRdb lists only in-frame clones, some missing. The sample consists of 100,000 to 150,000 clones, around 77% of them appearing once. Sequenced input: PBMCs. This receptor was identified in a man under 40 in good health and CMV-seronegative. This sequence joins TRBV11-3 and TRBJ2-2; TRBD2 might be the D (5 bases). The CDR3 region has the DNA TGTGCCAGCAGCTTAGCGGGGAGTGCGAACACCGGGGAGCTGTTTTTT. It codes for CASSLAGSANTGELFF.